This passage covers 20 T cell receptor beta chains from one sample sequenced in a study of blood T cell repertoires in COVID-19. Some clones are missing from TCRdb's copy, which holds only in-frame ones; the method was immunoSEQ multiplex PCR. The repertoire holds under 250,000 clones, with approximately 85% as singletons. Sequencing was carried out using PBMCs or T cells enriched from blood (not recorded which). Receptors originate from a woman aged 50 to 60 with acute COVID-19.

The chain is built from TRBV7-2 and TRBJ1-2; perhaps TRBD1 as D (6 bases). With 4 bases removed from V and 8 bases from J, the gap between germline ends came to 23 bases. CDR3 length: 16 amino acids. Looked up from germline, CDR1 is SGHTA and CDR2 is FQGNSA. CDR3 loop: CASSSNRDGLSWGYTF. In DNA form, the CDR3 reads TGTGCCAGCAGCTCAAACAGGGACGGCCTCTCGTGGGGCTACACCTTC. The full variable domain, with the rest looked up from reference TRBV7-2 and TRBJ1-2, is GAGVSQSPSNKVTEKGKDVELRCDPISGHTALYWYRQSLGQGLEFLIYFQGNSAPDKSGLPSDRFSAERTGGSVSTLTIQRTQQEDSAVYLCASSSNRDGLSWGYTFGSGTRLTVV.

V is TRBV9 and J is TRBJ1-1; no clear D gene. The CDR3 length is 15 residues. V lost 4 bases and J 0 bases, leaving 13 bases between the germline ends. Germline V gives CDR1 SGDLS, CDR2 YYNGEE. CDR3 amino acids: CASSFESGLNTEAFF. The CDR3, as DNA: TGTGCCAGCAGCTTCGAGTCGGGTTTGAACACTGAAGCTTTCTTT.

The chain links TRBV5-8 to TRBJ2-1; TRBD2 is a possible D gene (5 bases). The CDR3 is made up of 15 amino acids. V was clipped by 4 bases and J by 7 bases, with 18 bases between them. Germline lookup yields CDR1 SGHTS and CDR2 YDEGEE. The CDR3 is CASSTTGWGGNEQFF. For the CDR3, the DNA is TGTGCCAGCAGCACAACGGGATGGGGTGGGAATGAGCAGTTCTTC.

The table lists this clone with a few counts. The chain employs TRBV28 and TRBJ1-2; TRBD1 matches at 7 bases. From germline, CDR1 is MDHEN and CDR2 SYDVKM. V lost 4 bases to trimming and J lost 4 bases; unmatched junction nucleotides: 6. The CDR3 length is 14 residues. Here the CDR3 reads CASSSPGQSYGYTF. The CDR3, as DNA: TGTGCCAGCAGTTCACCGGGACAGAGCTATGGCTACACCTTC.

The V call is TRBV4-3, the J call TRBJ1-1, with 7 bases lining up with TRBD1. J lost 6 bases, V lost 1 base, and 8 bases had no gene match. CDR3 length: 15 residues. Germline CDR1 is LGHNA and CDR2 is YSLEER. This CDR3 is CASSQAAGTDAEAFF. The CDR3 coding sequence is TGCGCCAGCAGCCAAGCTGCAGGGACAGACGCTGAAGCTTTCTTT.

Turning to this clone: Because the CDR3's place on the DNA is in doubt, the DNA is left out and the CDR3 is given as listed by TCRdb. The chain couples TRBV2 to TRBJ1-2; TRBD1, the table's D call, lacks a check against the DNA. The CDR3 length is 13 residues, termini included. CDR1 is SNHLY, CDR2 FYNNEI, per germline. CDR3 amino acids: CASSEYVGQGSTF.

The V gene is TRBV19, the J gene TRBJ1-5, with 9 bases identical to TRBD1. The CDR3 consists of 17 residues. J was trimmed by 4 bases and V by 1 base; bases with no gene match: 8. Germline lookup yields CDR1 LNHDA and CDR2 SQIVND (reference sequence). CDR3 amino acids: CASSIGRRDRANQPQHF. In nucleotides, the CDR3 is TGTGCCAGTAGTATAGGACGCCGGGACAGGGCAAATCAGCCCCAGCATTTT.

V is TRBV14 and J is TRBJ1-1; D possibly corresponds to TRBD1 (5 bases). In germline, CDR1 is SGHDN, CDR2 FVKESK. Trimming removed 2 bases from V and 8 bases from J, with 12 bases in between. The CDR3 contains 13 residues. The CDR3, as DNA: TGTGCCAGCAGCCAACGGGAGGGGAAAGAAGCTTTCTTT. It yields the protein CASSQREGKEAFF.

V is TRBV30 and J is TRBJ2-7; a possible D gene is TRBD2 (5 bases). The V gene's germline CDR1 is GTSNPN and CDR2 SVGIG (reference sequence). The V end was cut by 4 bases, the J end by 0 bases, with 13 bases between. CDR3 size: 14 residues. The CDR3 nucleotides read TGTGCCTGGAAAGAGGGCTGGAGCTCCTACGAGCAGTACTTC. It is translated as CAWKEGWSSYEQYF.

The chain links TRBV7-2 to TRBJ2-7, with 10 bases lining up with TRBD2. The V segment lost 1 base and the J segment 2 bases; nucleotides outside the gene matches: 2. The germline V gene encodes CDR1 SGHTA and CDR2 FQGNSA. The CDR3 runs 15 residues. CDR3 coding DNA: TGTGCCAGCAGCTTAGAAGCGGGGGGGCCCTACGAGCAGTACTTC. It codes for CASSLEAGGPYEQYF. The full variable domain, rest sourced from reference TRBV7-2 and TRBJ2-7, is GAGVSQSPSNKVTEKGKDVELRCDPISGHTALYWYRQSLGQGLEFLIYFQGNSAPDKSGLPSDRFSAERTGGSVSTLTIQRTQQEDSAVYLCASSLEAGGPYEQYFGPGTRLTVT.

This clone was counted once. The CDR3 DNA reads TGTGCCAGCAGTGAAATGACTTCCCGGGATACGCAGTATTTT. This codes for CASSEMTSRDTQYF. V and J are TRBV6-1 and TRBJ2-3; unclear D gene. V shed 2 bases and J shed 6 bases, with 12 bases lying between them. From germline, CDR1 is MNHNS and CDR2 SASEGT. The CDR3 length is 14 residues.

The gene calls are TRBV10-1 and TRBJ1-6; TRBD1 matches at 11 bases. The V and J ends lost 4 bases and 10 bases, in that order; junction bases with no gene match: 12. Germline V CDR1 and CDR2: WNHNN, SYGVQD (reference sequence). The CDR3 length is 17 residues. This CDR3 reads CASSVGTGGPGGSPLHF. DNA for the CDR3: TGCGCCAGCAGTGTCGGGACAGGGGGTCCCGGCGGGTCACCCCTCCACTTT.

The chain couples TRBV7-2 to TRBJ1-5; weak D call: TRBD1 (5 bases). The ends were cut back, 6 bases at V and 3 bases at J, with 12 bases in the middle. This CDR3 has 14 amino acids. CDR1 and CDR2 (germline): SGHTA, FQGNSA. DNA of the CDR3: TGTGCCAGCAGATCGGACACTGACAATCAGCCCCAGCATTTT. This encodes CASRSDTDNQPQHF.

This rearrangement joins TRBV13 to TRBJ2-1; tentative D call: TRBD2 (6 bases). This CDR3 has 15 amino acids. Trimming took off 0 bases at V and 7 bases at J, with 13 bases between the two ends. The germline gives CDR1 PRHDT, CDR2 FYEKMQ (reference sequence). CDR3 in amino acids: CASSLGRGSGNEQFF. The CDR3 coding sequence is TGTGCCAGCAGCTTAGGAAGGGGAAGCGGGAATGAGCAGTTCTTC.

The CDR3 loop is CASSQGVLGLAKHTQYF. The DNA of the CDR3 is TGTGCCAGCAGCCAAGGAGTTCTAGGACTAGCGAAACATACGCAGTATTTT. The gene calls are TRBV3-1 (or the pseudogene TRBV3-2) and TRBJ2-3, with TRBD2 matching over 9 bases. The CDR3 spans 17 residues. Germline-derived CDR1 and CDR2 are LGHDT and YNNKEL (reference sequence). J was trimmed by 7 bases and V by 1 base; bases with no gene match: 12.

The rearrangement links TRBV30 to TRBJ2-5; 9 bases are a match to TRBD1. This CDR3 has 15 amino acids. The V segment lost 1 base and the J segment 5 bases; nucleotides outside the gene matches: 8. From germline, CDR1 is GTSNPN and CDR2 SVGIG (reference sequence). CDR3 DNA: TGTGCCTGGAGTGCCCCGACAGGGGGAGGGGAGACCCAGTACTTC. This codes for CAWSAPTGGGETQYF.

The chain uses TRBV14 and TRBJ1-3; D is uncertain. The germline V gene has CDR1 SGHDN and CDR2 FVKESK. The CDR3 consists of 15 residues. V dropped 2 bases and J dropped 1 base, with 9 bases sitting between them. The CDR3 is CASSQIRGSGNTIYF. CDR3 DNA sequence: TGTGCCAGCAGCCAAATCCGGGGATCTGGAAACACCATATATTTT.

The chain combines TRBV5-4 with TRBJ1-2; 10 bases match TRBD1. The CDR3 is made up of 14 amino acids. Germline-derived CDR1 and CDR2 are SGHNT and YYREEE (reference sequence). V dropped 3 bases and J dropped 10; count of bases not matched to a gene: 9. CDR3 nucleotides: TGTGCCAGCAGCTCCCCCGGGACAGGGGATTTCTACACCTTC. It is translated as CASSSPGTGDFYTF.

This chain uses TRBV6-2 or TRBV6-3 with TRBJ1-2; D remains unclear. Germline CDR1 is MNHEY and CDR2 is SVGEGT. V lost 2 bases to trimming and J lost 5 bases, with 9 bases between them. The CDR3 consists of 13 residues. The CDR3, as DNA: TGTGCCAGCAGTTACGACGGGAAATATGGCTACACCTTC. Translated, it gives CASSYDGKYGYTF.

This clone was counted once. The chain joins TRBV10-3 to TRBJ1-2; D perhaps matches TRBD1 (5 bases). This CDR3 contains 13 residues. The V gene's germline CDR1 is ENHRY and CDR2 SYGVKD. V lost 8 bases, J lost 7 bases, and 17 bases lay in between. In nucleotides, the CDR3 is TGTGCCATCCAAGACTCCCTGGGGGGTGGCTACACCTTC. The encoded protein is CAIQDSLGGGYTF.